This passage covers 28 T cell receptor beta chains from one sample sequenced in a study of blood T cell repertoires in COVID-19. Sequencing used immunoSEQ multiplex PCR; TCRdb keeps in-frame clones, though not all of them. The sample holds a few hundred thousand clones, 86% seen once. Input material: peripheral blood. The receptors come from a woman aged 45-65 years with COVID-19, enrolled during active disease.

The J gene is TRBJ2-5, the V gene TRBV10-3; 11 bases are shared with TRBD2. Losses at the gene ends were 4 bases for V and 4 bases for J; bases not matched to a gene: 8. The length of the CDR3 is 16 residues. The germline V gene has CDR1 ENHRY and CDR2 SYGVKD. The chain's CDR3 is CAISGASGGPRETQYF. In DNA form, the CDR3 reads TGTGCCATCAGTGGGGCTAGCGGGGGGCCGAGAGAGACCCAGTACTTC.

The chain recombines TRBV9 with TRBJ1-6, with 7 bases aligning to TRBD1. The CDR3 totals 15 residues. J gave up 6 bases and V 5 bases, and 8 bases lay outside the gene matches. The germline V gene has CDR1 SGDLS and CDR2 YYNGEE. CDR3 residues: CASSSTGSANSPLHF. CDR3 bases: TGTGCCAGCAGTTCGACAGGGTCAGCTAATTCACCCCTCCACTTT.

In this sample, this clone turned up once. Other DNA sequences within the sample encode an identical CDR3. The chain carries TRBV6-2 or TRBV6-3 and TRBJ1-2, with 7 bases that match TRBD1. The V gene's germline CDR1 is MNHEY and CDR2 SVGEGT. CDR3 length: 14 residues. V lost 0 bases, J lost 4 bases, and 2 bases stayed unmatched. CDR3 coding DNA: TGTGCCAGCAGTTACTCGGGACAGACCTATGGCTACACCTTC. Translated, it gives CASSYSGQTYGYTF.

The chain joins TRBV12-5 to TRBJ2-6; tentative D call: TRBD2 (6 bases). Per the germline V gene, CDR1 is LGHNT and CDR2 is FRNRAP. This CDR3 comprises 19 residues. V was cut by 4 bases and J by 3 bases, with 22 bases left in between. CDR3 residues: CASGSPWGEPTGGANVLTF. In DNA, the CDR3 is TGTGCTAGTGGTTCCCCATGGGGGGAGCCCACGGGTGGGGCCAACGTCCTGACTTTC.

The genes are TRBV14 and TRBJ1-3; D is possibly TRBD1 (5 bases). The CDR3 sequence is 17 residues long. The V and J ends lost 4 bases and 0 bases respectively, with 16 bases between them. Germline V gene data show CDR1 as SGHDN and CDR2 as FVKESK. The CDR3 sequence is CASSPGDWSSSGNTIYF. The CDR3 bases are TGTGCCAGCAGCCCTGGGGACTGGAGCAGCTCTGGAAACACCATATATTTT.

V usage is TRBV27 and J usage is TRBJ1-1; weak D call: TRBD1 (5 bases). Germline values: CDR1 MNHEY, CDR2 SMNVEV (reference sequence). The CDR3 sequence is 12 residues long. Trimming removed 6 bases from V and 4 bases from J, with 9 bases in between. The CDR3 DNA reads as TGTGCCAGCAGGTACGGGGGCACTGAAGCTTTCTTT. Residues: CASRYGGTEAFF.

The table lists this clone with a count of one. V and J are TRBV3-1 (or the pseudogene TRBV3-2) and TRBJ2-5; D uncertain. V was clipped by 4 bases and J by 2 bases, with 8 bases between them. The germline CDR1 and CDR2 sequences are LGHDT and YNNKEL (reference sequence). The CDR3 spans 13 residues. CDR3 region: CASSLRVQETQYF. The CDR3, as DNA: TGTGCCAGCAGCCTGAGAGTGCAAGAGACCCAGTACTTC.

This rearrangement joins TRBV12-5 to TRBJ1-5; 7 bases fit TRBD1. The CDR3 has 16 amino acids. V dropped 0 bases and J dropped 4; count of bases not matched to a gene: 6. The germline V gene has CDR1 LGHNT and CDR2 FRNRAP. The chain's CDR3 is CASGLVQGQGNQPQHF. The CDR3 coding sequence is TGTGCTAGTGGTTTGGTACAGGGGCAGGGGAATCAGCCCCAGCATTTT.

This clone was seen just once. This sequence joins TRBV2 and TRBJ1-5; D is unresolved. This CDR3 has 13 amino acids. Germline values: CDR1 SNHLY, CDR2 FYNNEI. Deletions cut 3 bases from V and 7 bases from J, with 10 bases between. CDR3 nucleotides: TGTGCCAGCAGTGAGGATCTTAGCCAGCCCCAGCATTTT. This translates into CASSEDLSQPQHF.

This clone appeared a single time. This chain uses TRBV6-5 with TRBJ2-7; tentatively, D is TRBD2 (6 bases). Trimming removed 8 bases at V and 4 bases at J, with 21 bases between. CDR1 is MNHEY, CDR2 SVGAGI, per germline. The CDR3 is made up of 15 amino acids. CDR3 in amino acids: CASSWGLGGGYEQYF. As DNA, the CDR3 is TGTGCCAGCTCCTGGGGTCTGGGAGGAGGGTACGAGCAGTACTTC.

This clone has at least ten counts. The chain employs TRBV19 and TRBJ1-5, with 7 bases matching TRBD1. Unmatched junction bases numbered 7, after V lost 3 bases and J lost 5 bases. Germline CDR1 reads LNHDA; CDR2 reads SQIVND (reference sequence). This CDR3 has 15 residues. The CDR3 region has the DNA TGTGCCAGTAGTATCTCCGGACAGGCATATCAGCCCCAGCATTTT. Protein product: CASSISGQAYQPQHF.

This clone appeared a few times. The rearrangement joins TRBV9 to TRBJ2-3, with 7 bases identical to TRBD2. In germline, CDR1 is SGDLS, CDR2 YYNGEE. J was trimmed by 5 bases and V by 0 bases; bases with no gene match: 0. The CDR3 is made up of 13 amino acids. CDR3 sequence reads: CASSVGEGDTQYF. In DNA, the CDR3 is TGTGCCAGCAGCGTAGGGGAGGGAGATACGCAGTATTTT.

The chain recombines TRBV9 with TRBJ1-3; weak D call: TRBD1 (5 bases). With 0 bases removed from V and 2 bases from J, the gap between germline ends came to 12 bases. The CDR3 length is 16 residues. Germline V lookup: CDR1 SGDLS, CDR2 YYNGEE. CDR3 sequence reads: CASSVGGRSPGNTIYF. CDR3 bases: TGTGCCAGCAGCGTAGGGGGCAGGTCCCCTGGAAACACCATATATTTT.

The gene calls are TRBV6-5 and TRBJ1-6, with a weak D call TRBD1 (5 bases). The CDR3 contains 15 residues. V shed 6 bases and J shed 6 bases, with 15 bases lying between them. In germline, CDR1 is MNHEY, CDR2 SVGAGI. CDR3 coding DNA: TGTGCCAGCAGACACGACAGTGGGCTTAATTCACCCCTCCACTTT. Protein product: CASRHDSGLNSPLHF.

This chain uses TRBV7-8 with TRBJ1-1; TRBD1 matches 7 bases. Losses at the gene ends were 5 bases for V and 4 bases for J; bases not matched to a gene: 7. The germline CDR1 and CDR2 sequences are SGHVS and FQNEAQ. The CDR3 has 14 residues. DNA of the CDR3: TGTGCCAGCAGCCTTGACAGGGAGAGCACTGAAGCTTTCTTT. Amino acid sequence: CASSLDRESTEAFF.

V gene TRBV2 combines with J gene TRBJ2-1; 9 positions agree with TRBD2. Germline V gives CDR1 SNHLY, CDR2 FYNNEI. V was clipped by 9 bases and J by 10 bases; unmatched bases: 7. The CDR3 has 12 residues. The chain's CDR3 is CARSGGSSEQFF. CDR3 coding DNA: TGTGCCAGGAGCGGGGGGAGTAGCGAGCAGTTCTTC.

V and J are TRBV14 and TRBJ1-2, with D perhaps matching TRBD1 (5 bases). CDR1 is SGHDN and CDR2 is FVKESK in the germline V gene. The CDR3 covers 16 residues. The germline V and J ends were trimmed by 1 base and 6 bases, with 18 bases remaining between them. In nucleotides, the CDR3 is TGTGCCAGCAGCCAAGGCAGGACACCTATATCCCATGGCTACACCTTC. The encoded protein is CASSQGRTPISHGYTF.

The rearrangement uses TRBV2 and TRBJ2-4; 12 bases agree with TRBD1. Germline V gene sequence: CDR1 SNHLY, CDR2 FYNNEI. V gave up 4 bases and J gave up 5 bases; unmatched junction bases: 6. The CDR3 loop spans 16 amino acids. This CDR3 is CASSGGDRGPQNIQYF. DNA for the CDR3: TGTGCCAGCAGTGGCGGGGACAGGGGGCCCCAAAACATTCAGTACTTC. The full variable domain, with the rest looked up from reference TRBV2 and TRBJ2-4, is EPEVTQTPSHQVTQMGQEVILRCVPISNHLYFYWYRQILGQKVEFLVSFYNNEISEKSEIFDDQFSVERPDGSNFTLKIRSTKLEDSAMYFCASSGGDRGPQNIQYFGAGTRLSVL.

This clone was observed a single time. The chain has TRBV19 and TRBJ2-2; TRBD2 aligns across 11 bases. The J segment lost 7 bases and the V segment lost 2 bases, leaving 12 bases of the junction unmatched. This CDR3 is built from 18 residues. CDR1 LNHDA and CDR2 SQIVND come from the germline V gene (reference sequence). The CDR3 region is CASSILPFSGGAFGELFF. Here the CDR3 DNA reads TGTGCCAGTAGTATACTGCCCTTTAGCGGGGGGGCGTTCGGGGAGCTGTTTTTT.

This sequence joins TRBV5-1 and TRBJ2-3; possibly TRBD1 for D (6 bases). Germline CDR1 reads SGHRS; CDR2 reads YFSETQ. The CDR3 runs 14 residues. V gave up 0 bases and J gave up 5 bases, with 10 bases separating them. As DNA, the CDR3 is TGCGCCAGCAGCTTGGGGCAGGGGAGAGATACGCAGTATTTT. Translated, it gives CASSLGQGRDTQYF.

This clone is a singleton in its sample. V and J are TRBV10-2 and TRBJ2-7; D remains ambiguous. CDR1 and CDR2 (germline): WSHSY, SAAADI. CDR3 size: 15 residues. V shed 0 bases and J shed 3 bases, with 12 bases lying between them. Written as DNA, the CDR3 is TGCGCCAGCAGTGAGTCGCAGGCTTACCGCTACGAGCAGTACTTC. Translated: CASSESQAYRYEQYF.

This clone came up a few times. This rearrangement joins TRBV25-1 to TRBJ2-7; a weak D match, TRBD2 (5 bases). The ends were cut back, 5 bases at V and 6 bases at J, with 11 bases in the middle. There are 12 residues in the CDR3. Germline V gives CDR1 MGHDK, CDR2 SYGVNS. CDR3 loop: CASSWTSAEQYF. The DNA for the CDR3 is TGTGCCAGCAGTTGGACTTCCGCCGAGCAGTACTTC.

The chain recombines TRBV11-2 with TRBJ1-2; 7 bases fit TRBD1. This CDR3 contains 15 residues. V was clipped by 0 bases and J by 3 bases; unmatched bases: 4. Per germline, CDR1 SGHAT and CDR2 FQNNGV. In DNA, the CDR3 is TGTGCCAGCAGCTTAGATGTGGGACAGCACTATGGCTACACCTTC. It encodes CASSLDVGQHYGYTF.

The chain couples TRBV10-3 to TRBJ1-3; D is possibly TRBD1 (5 bases). CDR1 ENHRY and CDR2 SYGVKD come from the germline V gene. The CDR3 loop spans 14 amino acids. V was shortened by 7 bases and J by 3 bases, with 13 bases between the two germline ends. Here the CDR3 DNA reads TGTGCCATCAAAGGTCAGGGTAATGGAAACACCATATATTTT. It yields the protein CAIKGQGNGNTIYF.

The rearrangement joins TRBV6-5 to TRBJ1-6, with a tentative D call TRBD1 (6 bases). The CDR3 length is 14 residues. Per the germline V gene, CDR1 is MNHEY and CDR2 is SVGAGI. The V end was cut by 5 bases, the J end by 8 bases, with 13 bases between. The CDR3 is CASSSRAGDSPLHF. The CDR3 DNA is TGTGCCAGCAGTAGTAGGGCAGGGGATTCACCCCTCCACTTT.

In regard to this clone: The junction and the germline gene differ at one end; a read error may be behind it. The J gene is TRBJ1-1, the V gene TRBV24-1; no definite D call. The CDR3 totals 17 residues. The germline V gene encodes CDR1 KGHDR and CDR2 SFDVKD. CDR3 sequence (DNA): TGTGCCACCAGGGATCCTTTTACGGTCGAGCTGAACGCTGAAGCTTTCTTT. Translation: CATRDPFTVELNAEAFF.

This clone occurred a few times. This chain joins TRBV11-2 and TRBJ2-3, with D possibly matching TRBD2 (5 bases). Trimming removed 1 base at V and 2 bases at J, with 10 bases between. The germline V gene encodes CDR1 SGHAT and CDR2 FQNNGV. This CDR3 spans 15 amino acids. This CDR3 reads CASSLAAGPTDTQYF. The CDR3 DNA reads TGTGCCAGCAGCTTAGCGGCGGGCCCCACAGATACGCAGTATTTT.

The chain carries TRBV19 and TRBJ1-2, with D possibly being TRBD1 (6 bases). This CDR3 region has 11 residues. Looked up from germline, CDR1 is LNHDA and CDR2 is SQIVND (reference sequence). Trimming cost V 7 bases and J 5 bases, with 8 bases left between them. DNA for the CDR3: TGTGCCAGTACCACAGGGTATGGCTACACCTTC. Translated: CASTTGYGYTF.